This TCR beta chain was captured by sequencing in a study of control samples from healthy donors and cancer patients. Repertoires were generated with immunoSEQ multiplex PCR, while TCRdb's copy carries only in-frame clones and drops some. The sample holds fewer than 150,000 clones; approximately 89% are singletons and the top ten take just over 8.5%. The CDR3 totals 10 residues. Trimming left V 8 bases short and J 7 bases short, with 8 bases between. The germline gives CDR1 SNHLY, CDR2 FYNNEI. The chain has TRBV2 and TRBJ1-1; no reliable D call. This receptor was obtained from a man aged 18 to 30 in good health. The source material was blood. DNA of the CDR3: TGTGCCAGCGGAGGGAGTGAAGCTTTCTTT. Its protein is CASGGSEAFF.